These 18 T cell receptor beta chains came from one sample sequenced in a study of T cell responses to AZD1222 COVID-19 vaccine. Sequenced by immunoSEQ multiplex PCR; TCRdb stores in-frame clones only, minus some. Of more than 150,000 clones in the sample, over 80% were seen once. Specimen: peripheral blood, collected on day 0 of AZD1222 vaccination. Receptor source: an adult in good health.

This sequence joins TRBV19 and TRBJ1-3; 8 nucleotides match TRBD1. V lost 3 bases to trimming and J lost 0 bases; unmatched junction nucleotides: 4. This CDR3 region has 16 residues. The germline V gene encodes CDR1 LNHDA and CDR2 SQIVND (reference sequence). The CDR3 nucleotides are TGTGCCAGTAGTATTCGGACAGGGAACTCTGGAAACACCATATATTTT. It codes for CASSIRTGNSGNTIYF.

This chain connects TRBV7-9 to TRBJ1-2; 11 nucleotides align to TRBD1. V trimming: 5 bases; J trimming: 6 bases; junction bases outside the gene matches: 5. This CDR3 has 14 residues. Germline V gene sequence: CDR1 SEHNR, CDR2 FQNEAQ (reference sequence). The CDR3, as DNA: TGTGCCAGCAGCGCTGGGACAGGGGGTGATGGCTACACCTTC. It codes for CASSAGTGGDGYTF.

The J gene is TRBJ2-7, the V gene TRBV6-5; a weak D match, TRBD2 (6 bases). V was shortened by 8 bases and J by 5 bases, with 13 bases between the two germline ends. The CDR3 is made up of 12 amino acids. From germline, CDR1 is MNHEY and CDR2 SVGAGI. This CDR3 reads CASSAGSHEQYF. In nucleotides, the CDR3 is TGTGCCAGCTCGGCGGGAAGCCACGAGCAGTACTTC.

The genes are TRBV6-1 and TRBJ1-2; D possibly corresponds to TRBD1 (5 bases). The CDR3 totals 14 residues. V was shortened by 1 base and J by 4 bases, with 10 bases between the two germline ends. CDR1 is MNHNS, CDR2 SASEGT, per germline. As DNA, the CDR3 is TGTGCCAGCAGTGAAGAGGGGCTTGTCTATGGCTACACCTTC. Residues: CASSEEGLVYGYTF.

This CDR3 reads CASSSQTGSLDGYTF. The DNA of the CDR3 is TGTGCCAGCAGCTCTCAGACAGGGAGTCTGGATGGCTACACCTTC. The rearrangement links TRBV5-4 to TRBJ1-2; 7 nucleotides align to TRBD1. Germline loops: CDR1 SGHNT, CDR2 YYREEE (reference sequence). CDR3 length equals 15 residues. The ends lost 3 bases at V and 6 bases at J; junction bases unmatched: 11.

This chain uses TRBV29-1 with TRBJ1-2; D possibly corresponds to TRBD1 (5 bases). This CDR3 is built from 12 residues. V lost 6 bases and J 4 bases, leaving 12 bases between the germline ends. Germline CDR1 is SQVTM and CDR2 is ANQGSEA. CDR3 residues: CSVGERGYGYTF. The DNA of the CDR3 is TGCAGCGTGGGGGAACGGGGCTATGGCTACACCTTC. Drawing the rest from reference TRBV29-1 and TRBJ1-2, the complete variable domain is SAVISQKPSRDICQRGTSLTIQCQVDSQVTMMFWYRQQPGQSLTLIATANQGSEATYESGFVIDKFPISRPNLTFSTLTVSNMSPEDSSIYLCSVGERGYGYTFGSGTRLTVV.

The count of this clone is one. V usage is TRBV7-9 and J usage is TRBJ2-7, with D perhaps TRBD2 (5 bases). The CDR3 length is 12 residues. Germline CDR1 reads SEHNR; CDR2 reads FQNEAQ (reference sequence). Trimming cost V 5 bases and J 5 bases, with 10 bases left between them. Here the CDR3 reads CASSPSGNEQYF. As DNA, the CDR3 is TGTGCCAGCAGCCCCTCGGGGAACGAGCAGTACTTC.

The J gene is TRBJ1-2, the V gene TRBV12-3 or TRBV12-4; no clear D gene. This CDR3 spans 13 amino acids. Trimming removed 3 bases from V and 5 bases from J, with 10 bases in between. The chain's CDR3 is CASSLAGKYGYTF. The CDR3 DNA sequence: TGTGCCAGCAGTTTGGCAGGAAAGTATGGCTACACCTTC.

The chain recombines TRBV5-1 with TRBJ2-1, with D unclear. The germline V gene has CDR1 SGHRS and CDR2 YFSETQ. The ends were cut back, 0 bases at V and 8 bases at J, with 6 bases in the middle. The CDR3 is 12 residues long. CDR3 protein: CASSLVGDEQFF. The CDR3 region has the DNA TGCGCCAGCAGCTTGGTGGGTGATGAGCAGTTCTTC.

This rearrangement joins TRBV4-3 to TRBJ2-5; maybe TRBD1 (6 bases). The length of the CDR3 is 16 residues. Deletions cut 4 bases from V and 0 bases from J, with 15 bases between. Germline CDR1 LGHNA, CDR2 YSLEER. CDR3 nucleotide sequence: TGCGCCAGCAGCCCTTTAGGGGGTTCGTACCAAGAGACCCAGTACTTC. This encodes CASSPLGGSYQETQYF.

The rearrangement joins TRBV23-1 to TRBJ2-2; 13 bases align to TRBD2. TRBV23-1 is assigned to the ORF class and has an uncertain function. The CDR3 is 19 amino acids. V dropped 0 bases and J dropped 5; count of bases not matched to a gene: 9. The CDR3 is CASSQSGLAGDRRTGELFF. The CDR3 DNA is TGCGCCAGCAGTCAATCCGGACTAGCGGGAGATCGGCGGACCGGGGAGCTGTTTTTT.

The chain carries TRBV19 and TRBJ1-5; 10 positions match TRBD1. Per the germline V gene, CDR1 is LNHDA and CDR2 is SQIVND (reference sequence). The CDR3 spans 16 residues. Losses at the gene ends were 5 bases for V and 3 bases for J; bases not matched to a gene: 7. The CDR3 spells CASSAGTGAYNQPQHF. CDR3 DNA sequence: TGTGCCAGTAGTGCGGGGACAGGGGCTTACAATCAGCCCCAGCATTTT.

The CDR3 region is CASSLVVDTEAFF. The CDR3 DNA reads as TGTGCCAGCAGCTTAGTAGTGGACACTGAAGCTTTCTTT. The V and J genes are TRBV7-8 and TRBJ1-1; D is undetermined. Germline V CDR1 and CDR2: SGHVS, FQNEAQ. V lost 1 base to trimming and J lost 3 bases, with 6 bases between them. The CDR3 length is 13 residues.

The J gene is TRBJ1-6, the V gene TRBV27; 8 bases map to TRBD1. The CDR3 extends over 14 amino acids. The trim removed 5 bases at V and 7 bases at J, leaving 4 bases unmatched. Looked up from germline, CDR1 is MNHEY and CDR2 is SMNVEV (reference sequence). The CDR3 here is CASSTQGDNSPLHF. DNA for the CDR3: TGTGCCAGCAGTACACAGGGGGACAATTCACCCCTCCACTTT.

The chain has TRBV20-1 and TRBJ2-7; 10 bases map to TRBD2. In germline, CDR1 is DFQATT, CDR2 SNEGSKA (reference sequence). The CDR3 consists of 15 residues. V dropped 3 bases and J dropped 4; count of bases not matched to a gene: 9. The CDR3, as DNA: TGCAGTGCTAGTGGGGGCGCTAGCGGGAGATACGAGCAGTACTTC. Its protein is CSASGGASGRYEQYF.

The chain uses TRBV5-4 and TRBJ1-2, with D tentatively TRBD1 (5 bases). Per the germline V gene, CDR1 is SGHNT and CDR2 is YYREEE (reference sequence). V was clipped by 0 bases and J by 4 bases, with 13 bases between them. The CDR3 spans 15 residues. Here the CDR3 reads CASSLGQTGGYGYTF. CDR3 bases: TGTGCCAGCAGCTTGGGACAGACCGGGGGCTATGGCTACACCTTC.

The rearrangement uses TRBV6-5 and TRBJ1-1; the D is unclear. V was clipped by 0 bases and J by 8 bases, with 10 bases between them. This CDR3 has 13 residues. CDR1 and CDR2 from the germline V gene are MNHEY and SVGAGI. DNA for the CDR3: TGTGCCAGCAGTTACTCGCCTACAACGGAAGCTTTCTTT. This translates into CASSYSPTTEAFF.

This rearrangement joins TRBV4-1 to TRBJ1-1, with 9 positions matching TRBD1. J lost 0 bases, V lost 1 base, and 9 bases had no gene match. Germline V gives CDR1 MGHRA, CDR2 YSYEKL. The CDR3 sequence is 18 residues long. Here the CDR3 reads CASSQGEGTGFMNTEAFF. The CDR3 DNA reads as TGCGCCAGCAGCCAAGGAGAAGGGACAGGGTTTATGAACACTGAAGCTTTCTTT.